Shown below are 20 T cell receptor beta chains from a single sample sequenced in a study of CD8 T cells in Susac syndrome. It was with random hexamers that roughly 0.45 to 1 ug RNA was reverse transcribed. Via MiXCR, TCRdb re-called the immunoSEQ multiplex PCR reads, giving one row per CDR3 protein. The sample holds 170,000 or so distinct CDR3 sequences, 94% seen once. Sequences were obtained from CD4+ T cells from PBMCs. The receptors originated from a human donor with Susac syndrome.

The chain couples TRBV2 to TRBJ2-3, with 8 positions matching TRBD1. The CDR3 has 14 amino acids. CDR1 is SNHLY and CDR2 is FYNNEI in the germline V gene. V lost 8 bases and J lost 2; bases outside the gene matches: 6. DNA for the CDR3: TGTGCCAGCGGGCGGGACAGGTCCACAGATACGCAGTATTTT. Translating gives CASGRDRSTDTQYF.

CDR3 protein: CASSQDRTSGWQYF. CDR3 in DNA: TGCGCCAGCAGCCAAGATCGGACCTCAGGATGGCAGTACTTC. J is TRBJ2-7 and V is TRBV4-3; D call uncertain. The V gene's germline CDR1 is LGHNA and CDR2 YSLEER. V was trimmed by 0 bases and J by 9 bases, leaving 15 bases between them. The CDR3 runs 14 residues.

The rearrangement links TRBV5-1 to TRBJ1-6, with D perhaps matching TRBD1 (5 bases). The CDR3 covers 14 residues. The ends were cut back, 1 base at V and 16 bases at J, with 18 bases in the middle. Germline CDR1 reads SGHRS; CDR2 reads YFSETQ. For the CDR3, the DNA is TGCGCCAGCAGCTTGACAGGCTCCCAGCAAGGTCTCCACTTT. Protein sequence: CASSLTGSQQGLHF.

This clonotype was recorded only once. The junction differs from germline at one of its ends, possibly a read error. The chain combines TRBV20-1 with TRBJ2-5; tentative D call: TRBD1 (5 bases). Germline lookup yields CDR1 DFQATT and CDR2 SNEGSKA (reference sequence). This CDR3 comprises 12 residues. The CDR3 DNA reads TGCAGTGCAAGAGACAGCCAAGAGACCCAGTACTTC. Its protein product is CSARDSQETQYF.

The chain links TRBV15 to TRBJ2-7, with TRBD1 as a possible D gene (6 bases). Between the trimmed V and J ends, which lost 1 base and 2 bases, there was a span of 9 bases. CDR1 LNHNV and CDR2 YYDKDF come from the germline V gene (reference sequence). The CDR3 extends over 14 amino acids. The CDR3 region is CATSRAQGTYEQYF. CDR3 DNA sequence: TGTGCCACCAGCAGAGCGCAGGGGACCTACGAGCAGTACTTC.

This clonotype was seen once. The chain joins TRBV29-1 to TRBJ1-2; D unclear. Germline assignment: CDR1 SQVTM and CDR2 ANQGSEA. This CDR3 region has 12 residues. V was clipped by 3 bases and J by 6 bases, with 11 bases between them. In nucleotides, the CDR3 is TGCAGCGTTGATGACACTAGGGATGGCTACACCTTC. It translates to CSVDDTRDGYTF.

This chain uses TRBV13 with TRBJ2-5, with 8 bases aligning to TRBD1. This CDR3 comprises 15 residues. Germline V gene data show CDR1 as PRHDT and CDR2 as FYEKMQ (reference sequence). Germline trimming cut 2 bases from V and 4 bases from J; bases unmatched to any gene: 6. The CDR3 sequence is CASSLMTGVGETQYF. The CDR3 region has the DNA TGTGCCAGCAGCTTAATGACAGGGGTGGGAGAGACCCAGTACTTC.

J is TRBJ2-3 and V is TRBV7-9, with 10 nucleotides matching TRBD1. The CDR3 extends over 14 amino acids. V shed 10 bases, J shed 3 bases, and the junction held 7 bases outside the gene matches. Germline CDR1 and CDR2: SEHNR and FQNEAQ (reference sequence). The CDR3 spells CAIHRDRGTDTQYF. CDR3 bases: TGTGCCATCCACCGGGACAGGGGAACAGATACGCAGTATTTT.

The V call is TRBV24-1, the J call TRBJ2-7; D is uncertain. The CDR3 spans 9 residues. Trimming shortened V by 7 bases and J by 9 bases, and 6 bases separated the two germline ends. Germline-derived CDR1 and CDR2 are KGHDR and SFDVKD. CDR3 bases: TGTGCCACCAGACCGGGGCAGTACTTC. Translating gives CATRPGQYF.

The gene calls are TRBV6-5 and TRBJ2-1; 8 positions match TRBD1. Trimming at V came to 7 bases and at J to 6 bases, leaving 5 bases not matched to a gene. CDR3 size: 13 residues. The germline V gene has CDR1 MNHEY and CDR2 SVGAGI. This chain's CDR3 is CASTGDRINEQFF. The CDR3 DNA sequence: TGTGCCAGCACCGGGGACAGGATCAATGAGCAGTTCTTC.

The rearrangement joins TRBV10-3 to TRBJ2-6; 7 positions agree with TRBD1. Losses at the gene ends were 9 bases for V and 1 base for J; bases not matched to a gene: 9. There are 16 residues in the CDR3. CDR1 and CDR2 (germline): ENHRY, SYGVKD. CDR3 amino acids: CAITPGQTSGANVLTF. The CDR3 region has the DNA TGTGCCATAACACCGGGACAGACATCTGGGGCCAACGTCCTGACTTTC.

The chain links TRBV9 to TRBJ1-1; TRBD1 is a possible D gene (6 bases). This CDR3 has 13 amino acids. V shed 6 bases and J shed 2 bases, with 11 bases lying between them. Germline CDR1 and CDR2: SGDLS and YYNGEE. CDR3 DNA sequence: TGTGCCAGCACCCGGACAGACAACACTGAAGCTTTCTTT. This translates into CASTRTDNTEAFF.

This sequence joins TRBV7-2 and TRBJ2-1, with D perhaps assigned TRBD1 or TRBD2 (5 bases each). Between the trimmed V and J ends, which lost 6 bases and 9 bases, there was a span of 12 bases. The germline V gene encodes CDR1 SGHTA and CDR2 FQGNSA. The CDR3 has 12 amino acids. CDR3 sequence (DNA): TGTGCCAGCAGTCCAACTAGGGGTGAGCAGTTCTTC. Translation gives CASSPTRGEQFF. Using reference TRBV7-2 and TRBJ2-1 for the parts outside the CDR3, the full variable domain is GAGVSQSPSNKVTEKGKDVELRCDPISGHTALYWYRQSLGQGLEFLIYFQGNSAPDKSGLPSDRFSAERTGGSVSTLTIQRTQQEDSAVYLCASSPTRGEQFFGPGTRLTVL.

The DNA of the CDR3 is TGTGCCAGCAGCTTGGTAGGGGGAAATGAGTCACCCCTCCACTTT. Its translation: CASSLVGGNESPLHF. This chain connects TRBV5-4 to TRBJ1-6, with a weak D call TRBD1 (6 bases). CDR3 size: 15 residues. Germline lookup yields CDR1 SGHNT and CDR2 YYREEE (reference sequence). Trimming left V 0 bases short and J 10 bases short, with 14 bases between.

This clonotype has just one count. This chain uses TRBV5-1 with TRBJ2-1, with D possibly TRBD1 on 6 matching bases. V was shortened by 0 bases and J by 4 bases, with 11 bases between the two germline ends. Germline CDR1 reads SGHRS; CDR2 reads YFSETQ. The CDR3 covers 15 residues. CDR3 bases: TGCGCCAGCAGCTTGGAGACAGGCGCTTACAATGAGCAGTTCTTC. It yields the protein CASSLETGAYNEQFF.

The chain combines TRBV9 with TRBJ2-5, with D tentatively TRBD2 (5 bases). The CDR3 is 15 amino acids. Looked up from germline, CDR1 is SGDLS and CDR2 is YYNGEE. V lost 1 base, J lost 1 base, and 11 bases lay in between. This chain's CDR3 is CASSVSTTPQETQYF. CDR3 in DNA: TGTGCCAGCAGCGTATCGACTACCCCCCAAGAGACCCAGTACTTC.

This clonotype was seen just once. The CDR3 sequence: CSARQGDRSYEQYF. CDR3 DNA sequence: TGCAGCGCCAGACAGGGGGACCGCTCCTACGAGCAGTACTTC. J is TRBJ2-7 and V is TRBV29-1; 9 bases map to TRBD1. Germline V CDR1 and CDR2: SQVTM, ANQGSEA. Losses at the gene ends were 7 bases for V and 0 bases for J; bases not matched to a gene: 7. The length of the CDR3 is 14 residues.

As DNA, the CDR3 is TGCAGTGCTAGACGTGGGGAGACGGCAGATACGCAGTATTTT. It yields the protein CSARRGETADTQYF. J is TRBJ2-3 and V is TRBV20-1; TRBD2 might be the D (5 bases). Germline V gene data show CDR1 as DFQATT and CDR2 as SNEGSKA (reference sequence). The CDR3 sequence is 14 residues long. The V gene lost 2 bases and the J gene lost 4 bases, with 13 bases spanning the gap.

The chain employs TRBV29-1 and TRBJ1-1, with D tentatively TRBD1 (5 bases). Germline loops: CDR1 SQVTM, CDR2 ANQGSEA. The V end lost 4 bases, the J end lost 6 bases, and 15 bases lay between the germline ends. This CDR3 has 13 residues. CDR3 nucleotide sequence: TGCAGCGTTGGTGGGACGGCGAGGCCTGAAGCTTTCTTT. Protein: CSVGGTARPEAFF.

The rearrangement links TRBV9 to TRBJ1-1; a possible D gene is TRBD1 (6 bases). This CDR3 has 15 amino acids. Per germline, CDR1 SGDLS and CDR2 YYNGEE. With 3 bases removed from V and 3 bases from J, the gap between germline ends came to 15 bases. The CDR3 bases are TGTGCCAGCAGCGGTTACAGGGTAGTTCACACTGAAGCTTTCTTT. Protein: CASSGYRVVHTEAFF. The full variable domain, completed using reference TRBV9 and TRBJ1-1, is DSGVTQTPKHLITATGQRVTLRCSPRSGDLSVYWYQQSLDQGLQFLIQYYNGEERAKGNILERFSAQQFPDLHSELNLSSLELGDSALYFCASSGYRVVHTEAFFGQGTRLTVV.